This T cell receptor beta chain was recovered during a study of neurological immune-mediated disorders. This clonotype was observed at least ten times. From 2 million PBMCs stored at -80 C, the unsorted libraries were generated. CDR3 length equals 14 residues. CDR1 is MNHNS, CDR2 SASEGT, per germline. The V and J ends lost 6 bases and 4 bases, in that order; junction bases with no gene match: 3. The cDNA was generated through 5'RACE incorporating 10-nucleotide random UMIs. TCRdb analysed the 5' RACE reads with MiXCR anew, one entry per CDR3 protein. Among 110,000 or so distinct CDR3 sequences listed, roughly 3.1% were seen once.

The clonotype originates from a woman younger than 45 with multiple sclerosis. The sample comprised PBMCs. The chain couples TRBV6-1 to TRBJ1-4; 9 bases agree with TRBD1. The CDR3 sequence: CASRNRGLNEKLFF. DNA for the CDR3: TGTGCCAGCAGAAACAGGGGGCTTAATGAAAAACTGTTTTTT.